The 5 T cell receptor beta chains presented below share a single source sample, sequenced in a study of CD4 and CD8 cells across lung adenocarcinoma regions. TCRdb independently ran MiXCR on the PCR reads; one entry per CDR3 protein. The sample comprises around 19,000 distinct CDR3 sequences, under 70% of which are singletons, and approximately 26% rests with the top ten. Sequencing was performed on CD8+ T cells from the center of a lung tumor. Receptors were obtained from a female donor with lung adenocarcinoma. The CD4 and CD8 labels of this study may be unreliable.

CDR3 region: CASGAGGGAKDTQYF. The CDR3 nucleotides are TGTGCCAGCGGCGCGGGGGGGGGAGCCAAAGACACGCAGTATTTT. The rearrangement joins TRBV9 to TRBJ2-3; 9 bases agree with TRBD2. Losses at the gene ends were 7 bases for V and 9 bases for J; bases not matched to a gene: 15. The germline gives CDR1 SGDLS, CDR2 YYNGEE. The CDR3 runs 15 residues. The whole variable domain, remainder taken from reference TRBV9 and TRBJ2-3, is DSGVTQTPKHLITATGQRVTLRCSPRSGDLSVYWYQQSLDQGLQFLIQYYNGEERAKGNILERFSAQQFPDLHSELNLSSLELGDSALYFCASGAGGGAKDTQYFGPGTRLTVL.

The rearrangement links TRBV6-5 to TRBJ2-6, with D unresolved. The CDR3 length is 16 residues. Trimming shortened V by 4 bases and J by 2 bases, and 12 bases separated the two germline ends. CDR1 is MNHEY and CDR2 is SVGAGI in the germline V gene. Here the CDR3 DNA reads TGTGCCAGCAGTTCCTCCGATCTTCCTGGGGCCAACGTCCTGACTTTC. It translates to CASSSSDLPGANVLTF.

As regards this clonotype: One end of the junction does not line up with germline, which may come from a read error. The V call is TRBV27, the J call TRBJ2-3; no clear D gene. Per germline, CDR1 MNHEY and CDR2 SMNVEV (reference sequence). This CDR3 is built from 12 residues. The CDR3 sequence: CASSHLTDIQYF. The CDR3 DNA is TGTGCCAGCAGTCACCTCACAGATATTCAGTATTTC.

Remarks on this clonotype: Its ends do not fully match the called genes, so a read error is possible. The V call is TRBV10-2, the J call TRBJ2-4; possibly TRBD2 for D (6 bases). The CDR3 consists of 15 residues. Looked up from germline, CDR1 is WSHSY and CDR2 is SAAADI. The CDR3 coding sequence is TGCGCCCGCAGCACGGCGGGACGGTCCAAAGACACGCAGTATTTC. Protein: CARSTAGRSKDTQYF.

V and J are TRBV27 and TRBJ1-1; TRBD1 might be the D (5 bases). CDR1 MNHEY and CDR2 SMNVEV come from the germline V gene (reference sequence). The ends were cut back, 8 bases at V and 10 bases at J, with 32 bases in the middle. CDR3 size: 17 residues. As DNA, the CDR3 is TGTGCCAGCTGGGGGGAGGCAGGTCGATCTGCGGTATCGGGAGCTTTCTTT. Its protein product is CASWGEAGRSAVSGAFF.